Listed here are 22 T cell receptor beta chains from one sample, sequenced in a study. The sorted Tregs were CD4+CD25+CD127-/low cells. Via MiXCR, TCRdb re-called the 5' RACE reads, giving one row per CDR3 protein. The data show around 44,000 distinct CDR3 sequences, approximately 22% seen once. Input material: Tregs sorted from blood. Every receptor here comes from a female donor with breast cancer.

The V call is TRBV10-3, the J call TRBJ2-2; 10 nucleotides line up with TRBD1. The CDR3 is 20 residues long. V shed 10 bases, J shed 0 bases, and the junction held 20 bases outside the gene matches. CDR1 and CDR2 (germline): ENHRY, SYGVKD. The CDR3 coding sequence is TGTGCCACATGGAGCGACAGGGGGCGAAGCGGGGCGCCGAACACCGGGGAGCTGTTTTTT. It encodes CATWSDRGRSGAPNTGELFF.

Ten or more counts support this clonotype. The rearrangement uses TRBV10-2 and TRBJ1-2; D is possibly TRBD1 (6 bases). The germline V and J ends were trimmed by 4 bases and 4 bases, with 16 bases remaining between them. This CDR3 contains 15 residues. CDR1 and CDR2 (germline): WSHSY, SAAADI. The CDR3 DNA sequence: TGCGCCAGCAGTGGGGACATCCAACACCCCTATGGCTACACCTTC. This codes for CASSGDIQHPYGYTF.

The chain uses TRBV27 and TRBJ2-6, with D possibly matching TRBD1 (5 bases). Trimming took 0 bases from V and 4 from J, leaving 7 bases between them. Per germline, CDR1 MNHEY and CDR2 SMNVEV (reference sequence). The CDR3 spans 15 residues. In nucleotides, the CDR3 is TGTGCCAGCAGTTTATCGGGGCCAGGGGCCAACGTCCTGACTTTC. It is translated as CASSLSGPGANVLTF.

This clonotype was found many times. The chain employs TRBV10-3 and TRBJ2-1; 11 bases line up with TRBD2. Germline values: CDR1 ENHRY, CDR2 SYGVKD. With V trimmed by 2 bases and J by 2 bases, 14 bases remained unmatched. This CDR3 has 20 amino acids. CDR3: CAISERGASGRSRPYNEQFF. DNA of the CDR3: TGTGCCATCAGTGAGAGGGGGGCTAGCGGGAGGTCCCGACCCTACAATGAGCAGTTCTTC.

This clonotype was recorded a few times. The chain combines TRBV5-1 with TRBJ1-4, with no clear D. Germline V CDR1 and CDR2: SGHRS, YFSETQ. With 4 bases removed from V and 4 bases from J, the gap between germline ends came to 11 bases. This CDR3 has 14 residues. CDR3 nucleotides: TGCGCCAGCAGCCCCGGAGGACTTAATGAAAAACTGTTTTTT. Residues: CASSPGGLNEKLFF.

This clonotype was counted ten times or more. The CDR3 protein is CSASNRGGTGDEAFF. CDR3 nucleotide sequence: TGCAGTGCTAGTAACCGGGGAGGGACGGGGGATGAAGCTTTCTTT. The chain couples TRBV20-1 to TRBJ1-1, with D possibly being TRBD1 (5 bases). Germline V gene lookup returns CDR1 DFQATT and CDR2 SNEGSKA (reference sequence). V lost 3 bases to trimming and J lost 7 bases, with 21 bases between them. The CDR3 length is 15 residues.

This rearrangement joins TRBV7-3 to TRBJ2-1; 12 positions match TRBD1. The CDR3 contains 16 residues. Germline V CDR1 and CDR2: SGHTA, FQGTGA. J gave up 8 bases and V 7 bases, and 12 bases lay outside the gene matches. The CDR3 is CASKPSGDRGPDEQFF. DNA for the CDR3: TGTGCCAGCAAGCCCTCAGGGGACAGGGGGCCCGATGAGCAGTTCTTC.

This clonotype was picked up many times. The chain joins TRBV4-1 to TRBJ2-7; D possibly corresponds to TRBD2 (5 bases). The V gene lost 0 bases and the J gene lost 5 bases, with 17 bases spanning the gap. This CDR3 is 16 amino acids long. Germline loops: CDR1 MGHRA, CDR2 YSYEKL. Here the CDR3 DNA reads TGCGCCAGCAGCCAAGATGGGTATCTCATGACTAACGAGCAGTACTTC. Amino acids: CASSQDGYLMTNEQYF.

Many counts were recorded for this clonotype. The chain combines TRBV20-1 with TRBJ1-1, with D hard to call. This CDR3 spans 12 amino acids. Germline loops: CDR1 DFQATT, CDR2 SNEGSKA (reference sequence). With 2 bases removed from V and 1 base from J, the gap between germline ends came to 5 bases. The CDR3 sequence is CSARRSNTEAFF. The CDR3 DNA reads TGCAGTGCTAGAAGGTCGAACACTGAAGCTTTCTTT.

The chain is built from TRBV28 and TRBJ2-3; 10 bases are a match to TRBD2. The V and J ends lost 5 bases and 0 bases, in that order; junction bases with no gene match: 2. Per the germline V gene, CDR1 is MDHEN and CDR2 is SYDVKM. This CDR3 contains 15 residues. The CDR3 DNA is TGTGCCAGCAGTGGACTAGCGGAGAGCACAGATACGCAGTATTTT. Translated, it gives CASSGLAESTDTQYF.

This clonotype was counted a few times. This chain links TRBV30 with TRBJ2-7; 8 bases fit TRBD1. Germline V gene sequence: CDR1 GTSNPN, CDR2 SVGIG (reference sequence). This CDR3 comprises 14 residues. After removal of 0 bases from V and 6 bases from J, the junction contained 7 bases not matched to a gene. CDR3 in amino acids: CAWSVRTGSLEQYF. Here the CDR3 DNA reads TGTGCCTGGAGTGTTCGGACAGGGTCCCTCGAGCAGTACTTC.

J is TRBJ2-7 and V is TRBV10-3; 12 bases agree with TRBD2. The ends lost 2 bases at V and 5 bases at J; junction bases unmatched: 10. The CDR3 has 17 residues. The germline V gene encodes CDR1 ENHRY and CDR2 SYGVKD. The CDR3 nucleotides read TGTGCCATCAGTGAGGGACCAGGACTAGCGGGGATGCACGAGCAGTACTTC. This codes for CAISEGPGLAGMHEQYF.

This clonotype appeared a few times. This chain uses TRBV12-3 or TRBV12-4 with TRBJ2-3; the D gene is possibly TRBD2 (5 bases). V was shortened by 6 bases and J by 6 bases, with 16 bases between the two germline ends. CDR3 size: 14 residues. CDR3 DNA sequence: TGTGCCAGCAGGCGGACTGCCGGTGTGGATACGCAGTATTTT. Residues: CASRRTAGVDTQYF.

This clonotype was seen ten or more times. The chain carries TRBV11-1 and TRBJ2-7, with D perhaps given as TRBD1 or TRBD2 (5 bases each). The germline V gene has CDR1 SGHAT and CDR2 FQDESV (reference sequence). V was clipped by 0 bases and J by 3 bases, with 9 bases between them. The CDR3 extends over 14 amino acids. The CDR3 loop is CASSLAGTFYEQYF. The CDR3 DNA is TGTGCCAGCAGCTTAGCCGGGACCTTCTACGAGCAGTACTTC.

This clonotype was detected a few times. The CDR3 DNA follows: TGCGCCAGCAGCTTTCGGGACAGTTCCTACGAGCAGTACTTC. Protein product: CASSFRDSSYEQYF. This chain joins TRBV4-3 and TRBJ2-7, with 7 bases that match TRBD1. There are 14 residues in the CDR3. V shed 5 bases and J 1 base; nucleotides not matched to a gene: 5. CDR1 is LGHNA, CDR2 YSLEER, per germline.

This clonotype was recorded at least ten times. The chain carries TRBV7-9 and TRBJ2-1; 7 bases map to TRBD2. Trimming took 5 bases from V and 3 from J; bases not matched to a gene: 7. The CDR3 runs 15 residues. The germline V gene encodes CDR1 SEHNR and CDR2 FQNEAQ (reference sequence). The CDR3: CASSPTAGDYNEQFF. The CDR3 nucleotides are TGTGCCAGCAGCCCCACCGCGGGGGACTACAATGAGCAGTTCTTC.

This clonotype was detected many times. The gene calls are TRBV20-1 and TRBJ2-3; 9 bases match TRBD1. Per germline, CDR1 DFQATT and CDR2 SNEGSKA (reference sequence). V lost 6 bases and J lost 0; bases outside the gene matches: 4. The CDR3 contains 14 residues. The CDR3 reads CSAPDRGSTDTQYF. CDR3 sequence (DNA): TGCAGTGCGCCCGACAGGGGGAGCACAGATACGCAGTATTTT.

As regards this clonotype: The germline gene is not matched at one end of the junction; a read error may be the cause. V and J are TRBV12-3 or TRBV12-4 and TRBJ2-5, with D uncertain. The CDR3 has 14 residues. CDR3 sequence reads: CANSLDGRQETQYF. The CDR3 DNA is TGTGCCAACAGTTTAGATGGCCGACAAGAGACCCAGTACTTC.

The table lists this clonotype with many counts. The chain carries TRBV6-5 and TRBJ2-5, with 10 positions matching TRBD1. The CDR3 is 14 amino acids. Germline CDR1 reads MNHEY; CDR2 reads SVGAGI. V shed 6 bases, J shed 5 bases, and the junction held 6 bases outside the gene matches. The CDR3 here is CASRTGGARETQYF. The CDR3 nucleotides read TGTGCCAGCAGGACAGGGGGCGCGAGGGAGACCCAGTACTTC.

This clonotype was observed at least ten times. This rearrangement joins TRBV4-1 to TRBJ2-5, with D perhaps being TRBD1 or TRBD2 (5 bases each). The CDR3 covers 15 residues. Germline assignment: CDR1 MGHRA and CDR2 YSYEKL. V was trimmed by 4 bases and J by 0 bases, leaving 12 bases between them. This CDR3 reads CASSRVEGYQETQYF. The CDR3 DNA reads TGCGCCAGCAGCCGAGTTGAGGGGTACCAAGAGACCCAGTACTTC.

This clonotype showed up many times. The rearrangement joins TRBV20-1 to TRBJ2-7, with TRBD2 identical over 11 bases. The CDR3 loop spans 15 amino acids. The junction had 8 bases not matched to a gene; V was cut back by 3 bases and J by 4 bases. CDR1 and CDR2 (germline): DFQATT, SNEGSKA (reference sequence). The CDR3 coding sequence is TGCAGTGCTAGGGGCGGGACTAGCGGCTTGTACGAGCAGTACTTC. It encodes CSARGGTSGLYEQYF.

To note about this clonotype: This may be a read error: a much more frequent sequence differs by one nucleotide. This chain links TRBV20-1 with TRBJ2-5; 7 bases are a match to TRBD1. This CDR3 is built from 14 residues. Germline V CDR1 and CDR2: DFQATT, SNEGSKA (reference sequence). As DNA, the CDR3 is TGCAGTGCTAAAGGGGGCAGGGATGCGGAGACCCGGTACTTC. It is translated as CSAKGGRDAETRYF.